This is a list of T cell receptor beta chains from one sample in a study of PD-1 blockade in mismatch repair-deficient tumors. Sequenced by immunoSEQ multiplex PCR; TCRdb stores in-frame clones only, minus some. Of some 100,000 clones in the sample, about four fifths are singletons; the top ten hold roughly 6.2%. The starting material was peripheral blood, obtained about 36 weeks after starting pembrolizumab. The source of these receptors is an adult with mismatch repair-deficient cancer. Each CDR3 is given with its conserved first and last residue. Fields, in order: clone size, V gene, J gene, D gene, CDR3 protein, CDR3 DNA. D genes are given only for firm matches. The listing skips clone size in some rows; elsewhere it reads once, few, many or a size class.

>-|TRBV30|TRBJ2-7|TRBD2
CAWSVLAGTYEQYF
TGTGCCTGGAGTGTACTAGCGGGGACCTACGAGCAGTACTTC
>-|TRBV6-1|TRBJ1-5|-
CASTSRWGLNQPQHF
TGTGCCAGCACCTCAAGGTGGGGGCTCAATCAGCCCCAGCATTTT
>few|TRBV11-2|TRBJ1-3|TRBD1
CASSGWDSPGNTIYF
TGTGCCAGCAGCGGCTGGGACAGCCCTGGAAACACCATATATTTT
>-|TRBV6-6|TRBJ1-2|-
CASSPGRNYGYTF
TGTGCCAGCAGCCCCGGTCGTAACTATGGCTACACCTTC
>-|TRBV18|TRBJ2-5|-
CASSPQDSKETQYF
TGTGCCAGCTCACCTCAGGACAGCAAAGAGACCCAGTACTTC
>-|TRBV5-1|TRBJ2-5|-
CASSLGQQETQYF
TGCGCCAGCAGCTTGGGACAGCAAGAGACCCAGTACTTC
>-|TRBV7-9|TRBJ2-4|TRBD2
CASSLVLAGNIQYF
TGTGCCAGCAGCTTAGTACTAGCGGGGAACATTCAGTACTTC
>-|TRBV7-3|TRBJ2-1|TRBD2
CASSLGASGRGSYNEQFF
TGTGCCAGCAGCCTGGGGGCTAGCGGGAGAGGGTCCTACAATGAGCAGTTCTTC
>-|TRBV6-6|TRBJ2-2|-
CASSYGVQVAGELFF
TGTGCCAGCAGTTACGGGGTCCAGGTCGCAGGGGAGCTGTTTTTT
>-|TRBV4-1|TRBJ1-3|-
CASSQGAPSSGNTIYF
TGCGCCAGCAGCCAAGGGGCGCCGAGCTCTGGAAACACCATATATTTT
>-|TRBV5-1|TRBJ2-1|TRBD2
CASSSTSGSSYNEQFF
TGCGCCAGCAGCTCCACTAGCGGGAGCTCCTACAATGAGCAGTTCTTC
>-|TRBV7-3|TRBJ2-1|TRBD2
CASSSEGAGGNSEQFF
TGTGCCAGCAGCTCCGAGGGGGCGGGAGGGAATAGTGAGCAGTTCTTC
>-|TRBV6-6|TRBJ2-7|-
CASSTGLRGYDEQYF
TGTGCCAGCAGTACCGGACTGCGTGGGTACGACGAGCAGTACTTC
>once|TRBV5-1|TRBJ2-7|TRBD1
CASSVETGTGSYEQYF
TGCGCCAGCAGCGTGGAGACCGGGACAGGGAGTTACGAGCAGTACTTC
>-|TRBV7-6|TRBJ2-7|TRBD1
CASSLGGQGYEQYF
TGTGCCAGCAGCTTAGGGGGACAGGGCTACGAGCAGTACTTC
>-|TRBV5-4|TRBJ2-5|-
CASSLEMRRETQYF
TGTGCCAGCAGCTTGGAAATGCGGCGGGAGACCCAGTACTTC
>-|TRBV7-9|TRBJ1-3|-
CASSRGRGYGNTIYF
TGTGCCAGCAGCCGCGGGAGGGGGTATGGTAACACCATATATTTT
>few|TRBV6-1|TRBJ1-3|-
CASNGGASGNTIYF
TGTGCCAGCAACGGGGGGGCGTCTGGAAACACCATATATTTT
>once|TRBV5-1|TRBJ2-1|TRBD2
CASRQGLAGGLNEQFF
TGCGCCAGCAGACAAGGACTAGCGGGAGGGCTCAATGAGCAGTTCTTC
>-|TRBV7-2|TRBJ2-1|-
CASSFWGSHTNEQFF
TGTGCCAGCAGCTTCTGGGGTAGTCATACAAATGAGCAGTTCTTC
>-|TRBV11-2|TRBJ2-2|TRBD2
CASSPRRSSGHTGELFF
TGTGCCAGCAGCCCTCGCAGGAGTAGCGGGCACACCGGGGAGCTGTTTTTT
>-|TRBV6-5|TRBJ1-5|-
CASSLTDEQPQHF
TGTGCCAGCAGTTTGACGGATGAACAGCCCCAGCATTTT
>-|TRBV5-1|TRBJ1-1|TRBD1
CASSLRAGTANTEAFF
TGCGCCAGCAGCTTGAGGGCCGGGACAGCCAACACTGAAGCTTTCTTT
>-|TRBV28|TRBJ1-2|-
CASSPGQLSNYGYTF
TGTGCCAGCAGTCCAGGACAGCTTTCTAACTATGGCTACACCTTC
>few|TRBV27|TRBJ2-7|TRBD2
CASSLGTSGTYEQYF
TGTGCCAGCAGTCTCGGGACTAGCGGGACATACGAGCAGTACTTC
>-|TRBV6-5|TRBJ1-2|TRBD1
CASKNRGDYGYTF
TGTGCCAGCAAAAACAGGGGGGACTATGGCTACACCTTC
>-|TRBV5-8|TRBJ2-5|-
CATGTGRETQYF
TGTGCCACCGGAACAGGGAGGGAGACCCAGTACTTC
>few|TRBV19|TRBJ2-1|-
CASSPDRTGGDEQFF
TGTGCCAGTAGTCCCGACCGAACCGGTGGGGATGAGCAGTTCTTC